This T cell receptor beta chain emerged from a study of shared clonotypes between healthy human individuals. Background on the study: The cohort had two women and three men, ages 18 to 49. There were three CD4 naive, three CD4 memory, two CD8 naive and one CD8 memory plates per donor.

V shed 6 bases and J shed 5 bases, with 16 bases lying between them. The germline V gene has CDR1 MNHNS and CDR2 SASEGT. The CDR3 contains 15 residues. Donors included only healthy HIV-negative adults lacking recent acute infections or vaccinations. The authors ran the assay at deep level. Data came from immunoSEQ multiplex PCR; TCRdb stores just in-frame clones and leaves some out. The sample lists 2 million to 3 million clones; under 95% were seen once. The chain is built from TRBV6-1 and TRBJ1-4; D gene uncertain. Sequenced material: naive CD4+ T cells from PBMCs. As to subset: CD45RA+ positively selected. The sequence was collected from a man younger than 35 in good health. Some clones in this sample may be carry-over from other donors' samples. In DNA form, the CDR3 reads TGTGCCAGCAGGGTGTACCCGAATACGAATGAAAAACTGTTTTTT. It translates to CASRVYPNTNEKLFF.